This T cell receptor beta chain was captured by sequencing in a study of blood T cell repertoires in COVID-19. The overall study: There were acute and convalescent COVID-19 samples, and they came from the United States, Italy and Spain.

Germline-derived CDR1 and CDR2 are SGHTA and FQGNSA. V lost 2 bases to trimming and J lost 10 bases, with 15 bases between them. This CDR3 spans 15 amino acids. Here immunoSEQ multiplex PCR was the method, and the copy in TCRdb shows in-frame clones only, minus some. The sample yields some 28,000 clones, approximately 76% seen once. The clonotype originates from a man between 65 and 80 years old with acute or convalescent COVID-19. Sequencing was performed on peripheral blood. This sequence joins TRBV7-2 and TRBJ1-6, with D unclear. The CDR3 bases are TGTGCCAGCAGCTTACTTCTGGGAGGGCTGTCACCCCTCCACTTT. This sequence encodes CASSLLLGGLSPLHF.